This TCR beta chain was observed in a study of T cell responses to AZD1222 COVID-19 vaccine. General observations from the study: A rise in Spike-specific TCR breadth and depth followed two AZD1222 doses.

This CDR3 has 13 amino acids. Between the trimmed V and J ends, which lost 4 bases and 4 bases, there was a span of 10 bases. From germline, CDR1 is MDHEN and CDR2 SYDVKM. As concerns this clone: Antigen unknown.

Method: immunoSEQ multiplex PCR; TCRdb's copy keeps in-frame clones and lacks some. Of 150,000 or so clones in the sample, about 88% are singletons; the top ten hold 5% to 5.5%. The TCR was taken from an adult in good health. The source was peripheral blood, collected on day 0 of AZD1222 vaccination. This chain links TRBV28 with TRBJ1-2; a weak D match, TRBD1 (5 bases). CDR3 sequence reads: CASSSRARYGYTF. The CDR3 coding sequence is TGTGCCAGCAGTTCCAGGGCACGCTATGGCTACACCTTC.